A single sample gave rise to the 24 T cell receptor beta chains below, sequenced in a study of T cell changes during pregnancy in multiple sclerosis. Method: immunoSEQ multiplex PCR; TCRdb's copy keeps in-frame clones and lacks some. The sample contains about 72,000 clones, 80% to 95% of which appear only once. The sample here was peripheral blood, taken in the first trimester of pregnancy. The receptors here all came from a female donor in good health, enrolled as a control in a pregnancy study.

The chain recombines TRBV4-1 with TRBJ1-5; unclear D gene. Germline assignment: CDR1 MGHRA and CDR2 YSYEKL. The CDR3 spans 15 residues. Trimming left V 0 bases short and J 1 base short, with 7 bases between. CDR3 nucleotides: TGCGCCAGCAGCCAAGAAGGAGTGAGCAATCAGCCCCAGCATTTT. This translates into CASSQEGVSNQPQHF.

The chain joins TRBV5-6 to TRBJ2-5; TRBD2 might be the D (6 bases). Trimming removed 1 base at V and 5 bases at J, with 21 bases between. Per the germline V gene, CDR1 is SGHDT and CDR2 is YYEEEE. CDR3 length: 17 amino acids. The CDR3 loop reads CASSLSTRRRGNETQYF. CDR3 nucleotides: TGTGCCAGCAGCTTGTCGACCCGACGACGGGGGAACGAGACCCAGTACTTC.

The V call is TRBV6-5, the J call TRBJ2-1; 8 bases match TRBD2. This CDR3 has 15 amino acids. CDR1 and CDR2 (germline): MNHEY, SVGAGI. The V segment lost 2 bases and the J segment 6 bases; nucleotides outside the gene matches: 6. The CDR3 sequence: CASSYEAGGPNEQFF. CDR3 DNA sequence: TGTGCCAGCAGTTACGAGGCGGGAGGCCCCAATGAGCAGTTCTTC.

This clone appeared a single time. CDR3 nucleotide sequence: TGTGCCAGCAGTTTACGCGGCGGAGCGGATCAGCCCCAGCATTTT. Amino acids: CASSLRGGADQPQHF. The V call is TRBV28, the J call TRBJ1-5; D remains unclear. V gave up 2 bases and J gave up 5 bases, with 13 bases separating them. The CDR3 extends over 15 amino acids. From germline, CDR1 is MDHEN and CDR2 SYDVKM.

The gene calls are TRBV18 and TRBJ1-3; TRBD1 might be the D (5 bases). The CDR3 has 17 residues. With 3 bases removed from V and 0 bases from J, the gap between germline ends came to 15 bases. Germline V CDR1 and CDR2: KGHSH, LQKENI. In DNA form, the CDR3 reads TGTGCCAGCTCACCTAGTACTAAGACAGACTCTGGAAACACCATATATTTT. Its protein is CASSPSTKTDSGNTIYF.

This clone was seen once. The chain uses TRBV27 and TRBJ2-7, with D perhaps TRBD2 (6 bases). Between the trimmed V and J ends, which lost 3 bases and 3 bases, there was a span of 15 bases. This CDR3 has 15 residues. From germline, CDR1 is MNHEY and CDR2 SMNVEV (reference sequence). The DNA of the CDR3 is TGTGCCAGCAGTTTGGCCTCGGGAGCATTCTACGAGCAGTACTTC. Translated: CASSLASGAFYEQYF.

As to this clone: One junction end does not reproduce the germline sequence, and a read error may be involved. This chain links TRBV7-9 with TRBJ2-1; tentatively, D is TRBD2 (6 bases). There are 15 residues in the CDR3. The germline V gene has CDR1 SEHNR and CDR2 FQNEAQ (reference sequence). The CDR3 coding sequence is TGTGCCAGCAGCGGACGACTAGTCGCCCTCAATCAGCAGTTCTTC. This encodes CASSGRLVALNQQFF.

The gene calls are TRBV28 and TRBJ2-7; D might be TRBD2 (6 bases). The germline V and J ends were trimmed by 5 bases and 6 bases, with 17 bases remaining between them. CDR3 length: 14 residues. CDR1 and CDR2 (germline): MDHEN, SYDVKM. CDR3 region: CASSPRSGRTEQYF. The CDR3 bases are TGTGCCAGCAGTCCTAGAAGCGGGCGAACCGAGCAGTACTTC.

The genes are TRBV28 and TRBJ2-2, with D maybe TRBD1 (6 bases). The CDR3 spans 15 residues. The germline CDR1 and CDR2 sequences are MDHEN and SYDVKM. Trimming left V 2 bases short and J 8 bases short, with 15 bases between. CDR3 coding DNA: TGTGCCAGCAGTTTAACTGGGTTAGGACAGGGGGAGCTGTTTTTT. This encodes CASSLTGLGQGELFF.

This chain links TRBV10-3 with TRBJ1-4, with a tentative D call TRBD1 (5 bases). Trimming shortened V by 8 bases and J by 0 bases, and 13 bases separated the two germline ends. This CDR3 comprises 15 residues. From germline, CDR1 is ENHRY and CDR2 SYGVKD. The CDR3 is CAIGVGGATNEKLFF. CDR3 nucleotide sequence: TGTGCCATCGGAGTCGGGGGTGCAACTAATGAAAAACTGTTTTTT.

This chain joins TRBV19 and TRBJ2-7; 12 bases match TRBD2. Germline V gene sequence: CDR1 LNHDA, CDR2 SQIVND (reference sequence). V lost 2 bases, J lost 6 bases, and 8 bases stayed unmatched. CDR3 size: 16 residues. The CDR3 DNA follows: TGTGCCAGTAGTATAAACCCTAGCGGGAGGGCGGGCGAGCAGTACTTC. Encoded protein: CASSINPSGRAGEQYF. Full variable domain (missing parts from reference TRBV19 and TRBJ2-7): DGGITQSPKYLFRKEGQNVTLSCEQNLNHDAMYWYRQDPGQGLRLIYYSQIVNDFQKGDIAEGYSVSREKKESFPLTVTSAQKNPTAFYLCASSINPSGRAGEQYFGPGTRLTVT.

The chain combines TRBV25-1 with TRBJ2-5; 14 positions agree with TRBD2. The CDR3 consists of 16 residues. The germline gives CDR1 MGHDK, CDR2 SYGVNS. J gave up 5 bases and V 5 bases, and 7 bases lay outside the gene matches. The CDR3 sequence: CASSPGTSGRGETQYF. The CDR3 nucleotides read TGTGCCAGCAGTCCCGGGACTAGCGGGAGAGGGGAGACCCAGTACTTC.

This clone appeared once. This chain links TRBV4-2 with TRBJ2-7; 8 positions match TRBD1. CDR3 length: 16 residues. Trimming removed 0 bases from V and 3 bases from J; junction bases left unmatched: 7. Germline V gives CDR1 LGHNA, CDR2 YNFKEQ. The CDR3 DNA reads TGTGCCAGCAGCCAAGAATTTAACGACAGGGGCTACGAGCAGTACTTC. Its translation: CASSQEFNDRGYEQYF.

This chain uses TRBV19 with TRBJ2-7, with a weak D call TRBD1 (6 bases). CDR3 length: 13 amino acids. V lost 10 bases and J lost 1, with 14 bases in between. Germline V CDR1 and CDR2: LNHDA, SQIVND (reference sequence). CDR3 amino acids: CATAGQNSYEQYF. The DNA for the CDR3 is TGTGCCACCGCAGGACAGAATTCCTACGAGCAGTACTTC.

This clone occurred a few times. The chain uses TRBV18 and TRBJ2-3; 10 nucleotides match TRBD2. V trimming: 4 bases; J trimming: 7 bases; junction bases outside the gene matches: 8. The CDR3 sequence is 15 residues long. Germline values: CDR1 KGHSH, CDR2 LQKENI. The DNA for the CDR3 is TGTGCCAGCTCACTAACTAGCGGGGCGGACCATACGCAGTATTTT. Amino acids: CASSLTSGADHTQYF.

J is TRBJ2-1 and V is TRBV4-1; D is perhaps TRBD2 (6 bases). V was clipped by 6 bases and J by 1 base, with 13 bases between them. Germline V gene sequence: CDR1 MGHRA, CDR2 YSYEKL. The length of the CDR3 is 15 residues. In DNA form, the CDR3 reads TGCGCCAGCAGGCCGGTAGGAGGGTCCTACAATGAGCAGTTCTTC. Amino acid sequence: CASRPVGGSYNEQFF.

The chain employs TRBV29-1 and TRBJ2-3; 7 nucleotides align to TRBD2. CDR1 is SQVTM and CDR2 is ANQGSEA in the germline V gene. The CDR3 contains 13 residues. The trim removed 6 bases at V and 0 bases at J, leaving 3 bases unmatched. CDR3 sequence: CSVDSGSTDTQYF. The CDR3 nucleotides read TGCAGCGTCGATAGCGGGAGCACAGATACGCAGTATTTT.

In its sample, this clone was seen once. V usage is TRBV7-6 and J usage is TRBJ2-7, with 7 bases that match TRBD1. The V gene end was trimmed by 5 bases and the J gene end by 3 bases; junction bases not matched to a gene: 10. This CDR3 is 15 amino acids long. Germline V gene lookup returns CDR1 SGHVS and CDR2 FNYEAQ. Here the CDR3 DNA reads TGTGCCAGCAGCGAAGACAGGGCAGTCGGCTACGAGCAGTACTTC. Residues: CASSEDRAVGYEQYF.

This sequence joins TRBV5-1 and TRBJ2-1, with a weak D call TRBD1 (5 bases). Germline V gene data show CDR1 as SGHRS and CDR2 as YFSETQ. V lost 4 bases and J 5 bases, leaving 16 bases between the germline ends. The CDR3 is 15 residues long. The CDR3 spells CASSPTRWGHNEQFF. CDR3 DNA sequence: TGCGCCAGCAGCCCGACCCGTTGGGGCCACAATGAGCAGTTCTTC.

CDR3 DNA: TGTGCCAGCAGTGGCGACATCCAGCGGGCTTTCTTT. Translation gives CASSGDIQRAFF. This chain uses TRBV2 with TRBJ1-1; D remains ambiguous. Trimming stripped 4 bases from V and 11 bases from J, with 14 bases between. The CDR3 is made up of 12 amino acids. The germline V gene has CDR1 SNHLY and CDR2 FYNNEI.

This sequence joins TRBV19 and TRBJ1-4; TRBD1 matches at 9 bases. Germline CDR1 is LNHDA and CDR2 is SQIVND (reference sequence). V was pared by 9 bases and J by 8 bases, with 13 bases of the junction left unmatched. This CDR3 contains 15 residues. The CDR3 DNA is TGTGCCAGCCGGGACAGGGCATTCGAAGGAGAAAAACTGTTTTTT. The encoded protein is CASRDRAFEGEKLFF.

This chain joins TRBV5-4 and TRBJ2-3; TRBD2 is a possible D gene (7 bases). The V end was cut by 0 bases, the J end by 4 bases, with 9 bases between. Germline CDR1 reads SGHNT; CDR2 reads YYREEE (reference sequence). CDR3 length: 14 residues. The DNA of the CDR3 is TGTGCCAGCAGCTTGGAGGGGGGGGCAGATACGCAGTATTTT. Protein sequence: CASSLEGGADTQYF.

The CDR3 spells CASSERTADNQPQHF. CDR3 DNA: TGTGCCAGCAGTGAGCGAACAGCGGACAATCAGCCCCAGCATTTT. The genes are TRBV6-1 and TRBJ1-5, with unresolved D. Trimming stripped 3 bases from V and 3 bases from J, with 12 bases between. This CDR3 has 15 amino acids. Per the germline V gene, CDR1 is MNHNS and CDR2 is SASEGT.

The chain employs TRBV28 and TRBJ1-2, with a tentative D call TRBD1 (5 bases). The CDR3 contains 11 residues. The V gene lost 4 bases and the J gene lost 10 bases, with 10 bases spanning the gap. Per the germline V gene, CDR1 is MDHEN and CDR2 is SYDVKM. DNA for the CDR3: TGTGCCAGCAGTTCCCGACAGACCTACACCTTC. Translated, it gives CASSSRQTYTF.